This T cell receptor beta chain derives from a study of blood T cell repertoires in COVID-19 (dated by TCRdb to 2018 to 2020). Regarding the research as a whole: Collaborator samples came from the United States, Italy and Spain and covered acute and convalescent phases of COVID-19. The prospective study material was composed of cDNA or gDNA derived from T cells, B-cell-depleted T cells, or PBMCs. Deeply sampled blood TCRbeta repertoires from subjects exposed to, actively infected with, or recovered from COVID-19 were included in the dataset. The repertoires were made available in a free public database intended to serve as a resource for research on the immune response to SARS-CoV-2. The samples were drawn from the first 160 participants of the ongoing ImmuneRACE study and from 950 to 1,500 subjects provided by 6 global collaborators. Sample metadata almost always included a de-identified subject ID, COVID-19 status, age in years and sex. HLA class I and class II types, where available, came from metadata supplied by the sample provider rather than from assay-based typing.

As regards this clone: Its antigen is not yet known. Within one base of it there is no much larger clone, and no base qualities were kept.

General conclusions and limits of the study: How much clinical and demographic metadata was included differed by source and by participant, and the metadata was provided uncurated.

In the prospective study, participants were about 18 to 100 years old, resided in approximately 22 geographic areas of the United States, and were enrolled through a virtual design. In the prospective study, participants were assigned to cohorts based on the clinical history participants reported in a screening survey and a study questionnaire. In the prospective study, whole blood, serum and a nasopharyngeal or oropharyngeal swab were collected from each participant by mobile phlebotomists. Participants in the prospective study had the option to provide additional blood draws and questionnaires over a roughly 2-month period. Prospective study blood samples were shipped either frozen or at room temperature before DNA extraction. Measured from the cysteine to the phenylalanine, the CDR3 is 14 residues long. CDR3 DNA only is kept here, 42 bases in frame from base 1. The germline V end is reduced by 4 bases and the J end by 5 bases; junction bases left unmatched: 3. The germline V gene gives CDR1 as SGHRS and CDR2 as YFSETQ.

TCRbeta CDR3 regions were amplified from genomic DNA by means of the immunoSEQ Assay, a bias-controlled multiplex PCR. The published analysis was carried out like this. The number of nucleated cells in each sample was estimated from the amplification of reference gene primers within the assay. To quantify the absolute abundance of each unique TCRbeta CDR3 rearrangement, sequence reads were collapsed and filtered. For each sample, productive Simpson clonality was calculated as the square root of Simpson's diversity index across productive rearrangements. TCRdb provides this immuneACCESS table in a form limited to in-frame rearrangements. Some clones are lacking; in checked studies, under half of them reflect an unresolved V gene, and why the rest are absent is not known. V, J and clone size are taken as reported in that table, and D and trimming were inferred from the DNA itself. The table for this sample lists 200,000 to 250,000 clones; around 82% of them were counted only once. About 4% of the sample rests with the top ten.

Sequenced input: PBMCs or T cells enriched from blood (not recorded which). This chain is built from TRBV5-1 and TRBJ2-2; 9 central bases correspond to TRBD1. The sequence came from a man between 25 and 39 years old with acute COVID-19. The nucleotides read TGCGCCAGCAGCAAACAGGGGGCAACCGGGGAGCTGTTTTTT. Translated, this gives CASSKQGATGELFF.